The T cell receptor beta chain described here comes from a study of cytomegalovirus exposure and HLA in healthy donors. On the study more broadly: Among the 300 to 500 genotyped donors, 70% to 90% were placed in the Caucasian-associated ancestry cluster.

Germline V gene lookup returns CDR1 SGHDT and CDR2 YYEEEE. The CDR3 loop spans 12 amino acids. V lost 4 bases, J lost 4 bases, and 9 bases lay in between. 13 Jbeta primers and 60 Vbeta primers were used for the PCR. Here immunoSEQ multiplex PCR was the method, and the copy in TCRdb shows in-frame clones only, minus some. The sample has around 230,000 clones, around four fifths seen once; the top ten hold about 0.45%. Source material: PBMCs. V gene TRBV5-6 combines with J gene TRBJ2-7; possible D gene TRBD1, 5 bases. This receptor was identified in a boy aged 5-17 years in good health and CMV-seronegative. Here the CDR3 reads CASSPQGYEQYF. The CDR3 DNA reads as TGTGCCAGCAGCCCGCAGGGTTACGAGCAGTACTTC. The full variable domain, completed using reference TRBV5-6 and TRBJ2-7, is DAGVTQSPTHLIKTRGQQVTLRCSPKSGHDTVSWYQQALGQGPQFIFQYYEEEERQRGNFPDRFSGHQFPNYSSELNVNALLLGDSALYLCASSPQGYEQYFGPGTRLTVT.